The present entry profiles one TCR beta chain with its context. What it binds is not known. The data originate from a study of cytomegalovirus exposure and HLA in healthy donors. Study-wide context: An earlier analysis identified 117 million unique TCR beta sequences in about 200 million T cells.

Regarding the study as a whole: Per a prior analysis, the majority of TCR beta V segments were productive roughly 87% or roughly 30% of the time. Available immune exposure information was restricted to CMV serostatus only. Most CMV-associated TCR beta chains were later found to appear HLA-restricted.

The CDR3 has 14 residues. CDR1 SGHTA and CDR2 FQGNSA come from the germline V gene. V was clipped by 7 bases and J by 2 bases, with 11 bases between them. Use of 60 Vbeta and 13 Jbeta primers characterized the PCR. The assay was immunoSEQ multiplex PCR, and TCRdb's table has in-frame clones only and misses some. This sample has 200,000 or so clones; roughly 80% occur once, and the top ten carry approximately 2%. The receptor was derived from a woman younger than 45 in good health and CMV-seropositive. The rearrangement links TRBV7-2 to TRBJ2-2; D may be TRBD1 (6 bases). The specimen sequenced was PBMCs. The DNA of the CDR3 is TGTGCCAGCACGAGGACAGAAAACACCGGGGAGCTGTTTTTT. Translated, it gives CASTRTENTGELFF.